This T cell receptor (beta chain) was captured in a study of blood T cells in healthy people across ages. Study in general: Using template switching, researchers captured about one barcoded beta molecule for each two T cells.

Each sample provided at least 5 micrograms of extracted total RNA. The V gene lost 3 bases and the J gene lost 4 bases, with 3 bases spanning the gap. The CDR3 is made up of 10 amino acids. In germline, CDR1 is SQVTM, CDR2 ANQGSEA. The table lists this clonotype with many counts. A second PCR, run for roughly 7 to 11 cycles, used a sample-barcoded 5' primer plus a J-beta primer mix. A tag from a template-switch adaptor with 12 random nucleotides marked each cDNA molecule. TCRdb processed the 5' RACE reads anew with MiXCR; each CDR3 protein has one entry. This sample has about 640,000 distinct CDR3 sequences, with 58% found just once.

Material: blood. This chain connects TRBV29-1 to TRBJ2-5; D remains unclear. This clonotype was sampled from a man between 60 and 75 years old in good health. In DNA, the CDR3 is TGCAGCGTTGATCGAGAGACCCAGTACTTC. It is translated as CSVDRETQYF.